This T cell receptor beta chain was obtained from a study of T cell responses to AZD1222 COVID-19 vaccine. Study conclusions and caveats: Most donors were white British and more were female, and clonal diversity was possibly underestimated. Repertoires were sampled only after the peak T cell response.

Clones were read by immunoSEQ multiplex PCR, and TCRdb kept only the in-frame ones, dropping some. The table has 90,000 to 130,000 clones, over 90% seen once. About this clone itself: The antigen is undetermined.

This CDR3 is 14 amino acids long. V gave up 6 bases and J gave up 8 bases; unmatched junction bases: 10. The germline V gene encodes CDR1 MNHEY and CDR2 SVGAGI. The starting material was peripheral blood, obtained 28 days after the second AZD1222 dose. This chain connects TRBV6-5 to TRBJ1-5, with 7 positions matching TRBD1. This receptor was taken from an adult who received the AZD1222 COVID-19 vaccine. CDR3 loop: CASSQNNRGEPQHF. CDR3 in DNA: TGTGCCAGCAGCCAAAATAACAGGGGTGAGCCCCAGCATTTT.